This T cell receptor (beta chain) emerged from a study of cytomegalovirus exposure and HLA in healthy donors. The wider study: Early released data comprised around 79 million unique TCRs from HLA-typed donors.

This clone is a singleton in its sample. CDR3 size: 15 residues. Germline CDR1 reads SGHTA; CDR2 reads FQGTGA. V gave up 5 bases and J gave up 8 bases; unmatched junction bases: 12. The PCR made use of 60 Vbeta and 13 Jbeta primers. The assay was immunoSEQ multiplex PCR, and TCRdb's table has in-frame clones only and misses some. This table has 150,000 to 200,000 clones, roughly three quarters appearing once. This TCR was recovered from a woman aged 50 to 60 in good health and CMV-seronegative. The chain joins TRBV7-3 to TRBJ2-3; 8 bases match TRBD2. The sequenced sample consisted of PBMCs. The CDR3 loop is CASSASLAGPGTQYF. CDR3 nucleotides: TGTGCCAGCAGCGCCTCGTTAGCGGGGCCGGGTACGCAGTATTTT.